This TCR beta chain appears in the sequencing data of a study of cytotoxic CD8 clonotypes in ibrutinib-treated CLL. Broader study findings: Clonality increased at ibrutinib response and stayed stable in sustained remission. At progression, however, it fell back toward baseline.

The CDR3 totals 12 residues. CDR1 is SNHLY, CDR2 FYNNEI, per germline. With 5 bases clipped from V and 7 bases from J, the junction kept 4 bases outside the gene matches. This clone was found a few times. Its antigen remains unidentified. The repertoire was sequenced with immunoSEQ multiplex PCR; TCRdb's copy has only in-frame clones and lacks some. The sample has fewer than 400,000 clones, about 64% seen once. The origin of this receptor is a human donor with chronic lymphocytic leukemia. Here the sequenced sample was PBMCs, taken after 36 months of ibrutinib treatment. The genes are TRBV2 and TRBJ2-7; 8 nucleotides agree with TRBD1. The DNA for the CDR3 is TGTGCCAGCAGTCGACAGGGGAATGAGCAGTACTTC. It translates to CASSRQGNEQYF. Full variable domain (outside the CDR3, taken from reference TRBV2 and TRBJ2-7): EPEVTQTPSHQVTQMGQEVILRCVPISNHLYFYWYRQILGQKVEFLVSFYNNEISEKSEIFDDQFSVERPDGSNFTLKIRSTKLEDSAMYFCASSRQGNEQYFGPGTRLTVT.